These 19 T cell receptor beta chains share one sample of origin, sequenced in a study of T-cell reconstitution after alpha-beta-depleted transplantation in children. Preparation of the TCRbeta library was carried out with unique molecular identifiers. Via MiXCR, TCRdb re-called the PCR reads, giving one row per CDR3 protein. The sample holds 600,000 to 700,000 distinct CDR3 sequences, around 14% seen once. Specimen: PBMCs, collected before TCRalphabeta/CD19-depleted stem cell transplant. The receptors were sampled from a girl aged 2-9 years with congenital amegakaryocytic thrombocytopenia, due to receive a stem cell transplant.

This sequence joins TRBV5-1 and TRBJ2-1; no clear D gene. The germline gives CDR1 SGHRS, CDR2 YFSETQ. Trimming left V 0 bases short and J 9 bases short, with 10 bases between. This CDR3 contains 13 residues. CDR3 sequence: CASSLDANSEQFF. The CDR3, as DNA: TGCGCCAGCAGCTTGGACGCAAACAGTGAGCAGTTCTTC.

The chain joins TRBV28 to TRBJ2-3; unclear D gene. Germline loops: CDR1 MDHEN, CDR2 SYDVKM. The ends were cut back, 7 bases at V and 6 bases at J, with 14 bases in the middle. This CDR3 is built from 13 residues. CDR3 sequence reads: CASTPFVTDTQYF. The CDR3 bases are TGTGCCAGCACCCCCTTTGTCACGGATACGCAGTATTTT. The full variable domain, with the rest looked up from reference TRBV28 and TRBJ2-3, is DVKVTQSSRYLVKRTGEKVFLECVQDMDHENMFWYRQDPGLGLRLIYFSYDVKMKEKGDIPEGYSVSREKKERFSLILESASTNQTSMYLCASTPFVTDTQYFGPGTRLTVL.

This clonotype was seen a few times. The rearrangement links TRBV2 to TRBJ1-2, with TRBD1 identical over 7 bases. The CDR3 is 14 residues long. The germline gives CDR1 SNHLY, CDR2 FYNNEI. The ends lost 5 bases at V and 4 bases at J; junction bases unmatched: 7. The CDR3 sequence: CASSMEGATYGYTF. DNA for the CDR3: TGTGCCAGCAGTATGGAGGGGGCAACCTATGGCTACACCTTC.

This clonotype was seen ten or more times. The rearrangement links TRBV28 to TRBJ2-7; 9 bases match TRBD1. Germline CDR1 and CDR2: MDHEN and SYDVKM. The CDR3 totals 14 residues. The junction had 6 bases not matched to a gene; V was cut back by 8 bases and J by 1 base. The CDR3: CASELGTGSYEQYF. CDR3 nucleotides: TGTGCCAGCGAATTGGGGACAGGGTCCTACGAGCAGTACTTC.

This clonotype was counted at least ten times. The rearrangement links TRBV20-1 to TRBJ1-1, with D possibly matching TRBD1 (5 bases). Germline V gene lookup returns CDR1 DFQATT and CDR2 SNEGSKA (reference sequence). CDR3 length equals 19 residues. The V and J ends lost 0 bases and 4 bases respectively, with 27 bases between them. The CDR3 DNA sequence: TGCAGTGCTAGAGATAATCGGTTGGACATTCTCCCGGGTGGCACTGAAGCTTTCTTT. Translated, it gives CSARDNRLDILPGGTEAFF.

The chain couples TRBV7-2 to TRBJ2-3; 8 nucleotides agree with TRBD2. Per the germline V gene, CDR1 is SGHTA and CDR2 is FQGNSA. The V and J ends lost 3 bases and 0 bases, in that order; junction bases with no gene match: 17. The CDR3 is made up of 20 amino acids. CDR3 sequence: CASSFPRGASGLASTDTQYF. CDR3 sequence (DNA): TGTGCCAGCAGCTTTCCGAGGGGGGCTAGCGGGTTGGCAAGCACAGATACGCAGTATTTT.

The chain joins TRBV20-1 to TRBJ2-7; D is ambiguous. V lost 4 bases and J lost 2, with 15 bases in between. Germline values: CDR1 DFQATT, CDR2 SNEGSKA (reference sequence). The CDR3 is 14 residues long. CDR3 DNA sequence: TGCAGTGCTATCATTTCAATAACCCCCTACGAGCAGTACTTC. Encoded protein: CSAIISITPYEQYF.

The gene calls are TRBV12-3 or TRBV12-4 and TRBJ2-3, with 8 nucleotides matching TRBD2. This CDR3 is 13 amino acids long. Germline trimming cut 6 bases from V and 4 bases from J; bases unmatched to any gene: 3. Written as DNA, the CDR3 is TGTGCCAGCAGCAGCGGGAGTCCAGATACGCAGTATTTT. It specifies CASSSGSPDTQYF.

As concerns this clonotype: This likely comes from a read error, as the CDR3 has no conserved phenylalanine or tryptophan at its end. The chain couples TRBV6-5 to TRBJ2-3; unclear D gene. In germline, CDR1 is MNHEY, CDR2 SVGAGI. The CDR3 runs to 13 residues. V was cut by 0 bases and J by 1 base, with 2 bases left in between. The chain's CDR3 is CASSYSGTDTQYY. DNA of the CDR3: TGTGCCAGCAGTTACTCGGGCACAGATACGCAGTATTAT.

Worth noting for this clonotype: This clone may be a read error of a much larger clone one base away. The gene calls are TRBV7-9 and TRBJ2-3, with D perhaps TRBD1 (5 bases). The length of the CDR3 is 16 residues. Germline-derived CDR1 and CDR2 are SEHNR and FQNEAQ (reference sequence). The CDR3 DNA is TGTGCCAGCAGCTTTATCCAAGGGCCTGACACAGGTACGCAGTATTTT. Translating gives CASSFIQGPDTGTQYF.

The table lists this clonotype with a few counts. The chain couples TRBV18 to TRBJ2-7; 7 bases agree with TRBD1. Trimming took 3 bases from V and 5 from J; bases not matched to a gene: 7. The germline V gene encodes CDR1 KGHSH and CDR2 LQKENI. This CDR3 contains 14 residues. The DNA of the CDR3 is TGTGCCAGCTCACCGACCGACAGGGTCCACGAGCAGTACTTC. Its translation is CASSPTDRVHEQYF.

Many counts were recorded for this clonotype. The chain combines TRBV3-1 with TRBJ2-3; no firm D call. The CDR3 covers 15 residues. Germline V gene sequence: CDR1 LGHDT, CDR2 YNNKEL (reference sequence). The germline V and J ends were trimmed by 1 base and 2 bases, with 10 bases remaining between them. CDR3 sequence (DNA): TGTGCCAGCAGCCAAGTCGGGTCCATCACAGATACGCAGTATTTT. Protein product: CASSQVGSITDTQYF.

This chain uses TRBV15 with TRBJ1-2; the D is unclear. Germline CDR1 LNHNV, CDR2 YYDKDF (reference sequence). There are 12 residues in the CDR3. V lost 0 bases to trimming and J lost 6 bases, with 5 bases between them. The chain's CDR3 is CATSRENDGYTF. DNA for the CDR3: TGTGCCACCAGCAGAGAGAATGATGGCTACACCTTC. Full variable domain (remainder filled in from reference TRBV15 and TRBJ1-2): DAMVIQNPRYQVTQFGKPVTLSCSQTLNHNVMYWYQQKSSQAPKLLFHYYDKDFNNEADTPDNFQSRRPNTSFCFLDIRSPGLGDTAMYLCATSRENDGYTFGSGTRLTVV.

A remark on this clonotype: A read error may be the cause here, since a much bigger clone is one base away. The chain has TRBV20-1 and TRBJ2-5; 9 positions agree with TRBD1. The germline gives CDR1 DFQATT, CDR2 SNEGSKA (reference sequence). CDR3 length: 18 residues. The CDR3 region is CSARDSRDRVLSYKTQHF. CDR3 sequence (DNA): TGCAGTGCTAGAGATTCTCGGGACAGGGTATTATCCTACAAGACCCAGCACTTC.

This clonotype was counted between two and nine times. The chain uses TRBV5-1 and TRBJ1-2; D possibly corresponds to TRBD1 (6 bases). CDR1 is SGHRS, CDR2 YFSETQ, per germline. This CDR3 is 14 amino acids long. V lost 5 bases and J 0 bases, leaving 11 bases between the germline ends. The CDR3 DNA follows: TGCGCCAGCAGTAGACAGGATACTAACTATGGCTACACCTTC. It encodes CASSRQDTNYGYTF.

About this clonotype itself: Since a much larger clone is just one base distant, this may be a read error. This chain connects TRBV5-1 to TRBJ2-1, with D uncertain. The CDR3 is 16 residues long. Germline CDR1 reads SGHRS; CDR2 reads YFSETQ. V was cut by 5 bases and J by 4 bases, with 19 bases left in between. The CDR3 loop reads CASSPILEQLYNEQFF. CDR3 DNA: TGCGCCAGCAGTCCCATTCTAGAACAACTTTACAATGAGCAGTTCTTC.

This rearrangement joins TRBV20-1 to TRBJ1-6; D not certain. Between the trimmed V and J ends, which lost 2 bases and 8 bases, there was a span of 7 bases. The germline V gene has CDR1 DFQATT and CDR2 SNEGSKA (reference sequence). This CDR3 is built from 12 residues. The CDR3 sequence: CSARQTDSPLHF. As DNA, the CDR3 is TGCAGTGCTAGACAAACAGATTCACCCCTCCACTTT.

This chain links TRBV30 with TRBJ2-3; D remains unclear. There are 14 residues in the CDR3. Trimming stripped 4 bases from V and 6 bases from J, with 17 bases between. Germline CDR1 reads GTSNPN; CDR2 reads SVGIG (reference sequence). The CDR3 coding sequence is TGTGCCTGGAACCCCTTATCGGGCAGGGATACGCAGTATTTT. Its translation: CAWNPLSGRDTQYF.

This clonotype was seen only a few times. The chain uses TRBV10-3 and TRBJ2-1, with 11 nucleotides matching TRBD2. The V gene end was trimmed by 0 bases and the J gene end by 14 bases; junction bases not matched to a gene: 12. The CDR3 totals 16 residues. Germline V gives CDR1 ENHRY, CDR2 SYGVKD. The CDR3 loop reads CAISESIGLAGGEEFF. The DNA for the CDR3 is TGTGCCATCAGTGAGTCGATCGGCCTAGCGGGGGGCGAGGAGTTCTTC.